The 26 T cell receptor beta chains reported below all come from one sample, sequenced in a study of blood T cell repertoires in COVID-19 (TCRdb year 2020). Libraries came from the immunoSEQ multiplex PCR assay. TCRdb obtained this table from immuneACCESS and retained in-frame rearrangements with V and J assigned. These tables miss some clones; where compared with another copy, unresolved V genes account for less than half of the shortfall, and the remainder is unexplained. The sample contains some 380,000 clones, 90% of them found a single time. 6.5% to 8% of the sample rests with the top ten. Sample: peripheral blood. These receptors came from a man aged 18 to 29 with active or convalescent COVID-19.

The V gene is TRBV7-9, the J gene TRBJ2-1; 7 positions match TRBD2. The length of the CDR3 is 17 residues. In germline, CDR1 is SEHNR, CDR2 FQNEAQ (reference sequence). V lost 5 bases, J lost 1 base, and 11 bases stayed unmatched. The CDR3: CASSPLAGELSYNEQFF. The CDR3 DNA sequence: TGTGCCAGCAGCCCCTTGGCGGGAGAGCTTTCCTACAATGAGCAGTTCTTC.

The count of this clone is one. The chain recombines TRBV27 with TRBJ1-5; 7 positions match TRBD1. There are 15 residues in the CDR3. Trimming removed 3 bases from V and 4 bases from J; junction bases left unmatched: 6. Germline lookup yields CDR1 MNHEY and CDR2 SMNVEV (reference sequence). Here the CDR3 DNA reads TGTGCCAGCAGTTTCGGGACAGCACCGAATCAGCCCCAGCATTTT. Translating it yields CASSFGTAPNQPQHF.

The chain couples TRBV11-3 to TRBJ2-3; D might be TRBD1 (7 bases). CDR3 length: 13 residues. The germline gives CDR1 SGHNT, CDR2 YENEEA. V shed 0 bases and J shed 10 bases, with 11 bases lying between them. The CDR3 region is CASSLDQGGPQYF. CDR3 DNA sequence: TGTGCCAGCAGCTTAGATCAGGGGGGTCCGCAGTATTTT.

This chain links TRBV2 with TRBJ2-3; D may be TRBD2 (5 bases). Trimming took off 6 bases at V and 2 bases at J, with 12 bases between the two ends. The CDR3 covers 14 residues. CDR1 is SNHLY and CDR2 is FYNNEI in the germline V gene. The CDR3 sequence is CASRPGTVTDTQYF. CDR3 sequence (DNA): TGTGCCAGCAGGCCGGGAACGGTCACAGATACGCAGTATTTT.

This sequence joins TRBV9 and TRBJ2-3; 12 positions match TRBD2. The CDR3 has 18 amino acids. V dropped 0 bases and J dropped 4; count of bases not matched to a gene: 9. The germline V gene has CDR1 SGDLS and CDR2 YYNGEE. As DNA, the CDR3 is TGTGCCAGCAGCGTAGGGGCTAGCGGGGGGGCCCTGGCAGATACGCAGTATTTT. Amino acid sequence: CASSVGASGGALADTQYF. Using reference TRBV9 and TRBJ2-3 for the parts outside the CDR3, the full variable domain is DSGVTQTPKHLITATGQRVTLRCSPRSGDLSVYWYQQSLDQGLQFLIQYYNGEERAKGNILERFSAQQFPDLHSELNLSSLELGDSALYFCASSVGASGGALADTQYFGPGTRLTVL.

The chain has TRBV5-1 and TRBJ1-1, with D uncertain. CDR1 and CDR2 from the germline V gene are SGHRS and YFSETQ. There are 15 residues in the CDR3. The V and J ends lost 4 bases and 1 base respectively, with 14 bases between them. The CDR3 coding sequence is TGCGCCAGCAGCCGATCGGGATCGGGGAACACTGAAGCTTTCTTT. It is translated as CASSRSGSGNTEAFF.

V and J are TRBV6-5 and TRBJ1-3; 9 bases are a match to TRBD1. V lost 0 bases and J lost 7; bases outside the gene matches: 4. CDR1 and CDR2 (germline): MNHEY, SVGAGI. This CDR3 is built from 15 residues. CDR3 in amino acids: CASSYSGTGLNTIYF. As DNA, the CDR3 is TGTGCCAGCAGTTACTCCGGGACAGGGTTGAACACCATATATTTT.

The chain couples TRBV19 to TRBJ1-5; no reliable D call. The V end lost 2 bases, the J end lost 0 bases, and 11 bases lay between the germline ends. Per germline, CDR1 LNHDA and CDR2 SQIVND (reference sequence). This CDR3 is built from 16 residues. The CDR3 loop is CASSIYPPGSNQPQHF. The CDR3 nucleotides read TGTGCCAGTAGTATATACCCCCCGGGTAGCAATCAGCCCCAGCATTTT.

The chain joins TRBV28 to TRBJ1-2; no reliable D call. The CDR3 length is 13 residues. V was shortened by 3 bases and J by 7 bases, with 12 bases between the two germline ends. Germline CDR1 reads MDHEN; CDR2 reads SYDVKM. CDR3 region: CASSFSGGAGYTF. The CDR3 nucleotides read TGTGCCAGCAGTTTTAGCGGAGGCGCTGGCTACACCTTC.

This chain joins TRBV12-3 or TRBV12-4 and TRBJ1-1; no clear D. This CDR3 has 11 residues. The V end was cut by 4 bases, the J end by 6 bases, with 6 bases between. CDR3 sequence reads: CASSYRAEAFF. CDR3 nucleotide sequence: TGTGCCAGCAGTTACCGGGCTGAAGCTTTCTTT.

The chain employs TRBV27 and TRBJ1-5; D call uncertain. The CDR3 has 12 amino acids. V lost 5 bases to trimming and J lost 7 bases, with 9 bases between them. CDR1 is MNHEY and CDR2 is SMNVEV in the germline V gene (reference sequence). CDR3 bases: TGTGCCAGCAGTCAGCACGGGCAGCCCCAGCATTTT. It encodes CASSQHGQPQHF.

The chain recombines TRBV30 with TRBJ1-2; perhaps TRBD1 as D (6 bases). The CDR3 contains 13 residues. The V end lost 4 bases, the J end lost 4 bases, and 13 bases lay between the germline ends. Germline V CDR1 and CDR2: GTSNPN, SVGIG (reference sequence). Here the CDR3 reads CAWKQGPIYGYTF. The CDR3 DNA follows: TGTGCCTGGAAACAGGGCCCCATCTATGGCTACACCTTC.

The V call is TRBV5-1, the J call TRBJ2-5; D possibly corresponds to TRBD2 (7 bases). Germline V lookup: CDR1 SGHRS, CDR2 YFSETQ. Trimming pared 0 bases from V and 4 bases from J, leaving 16 bases between. The CDR3 is 16 amino acids. Here the CDR3 DNA reads TGCGCCAGCAGCTTGGCCATGGGGGGGCGGTTAGAGACCCAGTACTTC. Amino acid sequence: CASSLAMGGRLETQYF.

J is TRBJ2-7 and V is TRBV11-2; 7 positions match TRBD2. Germline values: CDR1 SGHAT, CDR2 FQNNGV. CDR3 length equals 14 residues. Trimming cost V 1 base and J 2 bases; bases outside gene matches: 2. The CDR3 coding sequence is TGTGCCAGCAGCTTAGGCGGGACTACCTACGAGCAGTACTTC. Amino acid sequence: CASSLGGTTYEQYF.

The chain combines TRBV6-2 or TRBV6-3 with TRBJ2-7; 7 bases are shared with TRBD2. The CDR3 sequence is 14 residues long. Unmatched junction bases numbered 5, after V lost 4 bases and J lost 2 bases. Looked up from germline, CDR1 is MNHEY and CDR2 is SVGEGT. The CDR3 DNA follows: TGTGCCAGCAGTTCAACTAGCGTGCCCTACGAGCAGTACTTC. The encoded protein is CASSSTSVPYEQYF.

V gene TRBV5-6 combines with J gene TRBJ1-4, with unresolved D. Germline loops: CDR1 SGHDT, CDR2 YYEEEE. This CDR3 is 13 amino acids long. Trimming removed 6 bases from V and 7 bases from J, with 13 bases in between. CDR3 protein: CASTRGGAEKLFF. The CDR3 DNA is TGTGCCAGCACCCGGGGTGGCGCTGAAAAACTGTTTTTT.

The gene calls are TRBV5-1 and TRBJ1-1; D gene ambiguous. Germline V gene data show CDR1 as SGHRS and CDR2 as YFSETQ. Between the trimmed V and J ends, which lost 2 bases and 1 base, there was a span of 9 bases. This CDR3 has 14 residues. CDR3: CASSFTPENTEAFF. The DNA of the CDR3 is TGCGCCAGCAGCTTTACACCCGAGAACACTGAAGCTTTCTTT. Full variable domain (rest looked up from reference TRBV5-1 and TRBJ1-1): KAGVTQTPRYLIKTRGQQVTLSCSPISGHRSVSWYQQTPGQGLQFLFEYFSETQRNKGNFPGRFSGRQFSNSRSEMNVSTLELGDSALYLCASSFTPENTEAFFGQGTRLTVV.

The chain has TRBV5-5 and TRBJ2-3; perhaps TRBD2 as D (5 bases). V lost 0 bases, J lost 8 bases, and 13 bases lay in between. The CDR3 loop spans 14 amino acids. CDR1 and CDR2 from the germline V gene are SGHKS and YYEKEE (reference sequence). The CDR3 nucleotides are TGTGCCAGCAGCTTGGATCTAGCCCAGCGTACGCAGTATTTT. Translation gives CASSLDLAQRTQYF.

The chain couples TRBV29-1 to TRBJ1-1; no clear D. Germline CDR1 SQVTM, CDR2 ANQGSEA. The CDR3 is made up of 16 amino acids. The V end lost 4 bases, the J end lost 4 bases, and 22 bases lay between the germline ends. Here the CDR3 reads CSVGPNRPTGGTEAFF. DNA for the CDR3: TGCAGCGTTGGACCCAACCGGCCGACGGGAGGCACTGAAGCTTTCTTT.

The chain carries TRBV7-8 and TRBJ2-1; the match to TRBD2 covers 10 bases. Germline-derived CDR1 and CDR2 are SGHVS and FQNEAQ. This CDR3 contains 16 residues. The ends lost 5 bases at V and 7 bases at J; junction bases unmatched: 11. CDR3 residues: CASSLGRLAGGNEQFF. In DNA, the CDR3 is TGTGCCAGCAGCCTAGGGAGACTAGCGGGTGGGAATGAGCAGTTCTTC.

This sequence joins TRBV5-8 and TRBJ1-4, with D possibly matching TRBD1 (6 bases). Trimming stripped 3 bases from V and 1 base from J, with 10 bases between. Germline lookup yields CDR1 SGHTS and CDR2 YDEGEE. The CDR3 contains 15 residues. The chain's CDR3 is CASSSETGTNEKLFF. The CDR3, as DNA: TGTGCCAGCAGCTCCGAGACAGGAACTAATGAAAAACTGTTTTTT.

V usage is TRBV19 and J usage is TRBJ1-1, with TRBD1 identical over 9 bases. V gave up 1 base and J gave up 4 bases; unmatched junction bases: 7. The germline CDR1 and CDR2 sequences are LNHDA and SQIVND (reference sequence). The CDR3 is 16 residues long. The CDR3 sequence: CASSIGGQGLGTEAFF. The CDR3 DNA reads TGTGCCAGTAGTATAGGGGGACAGGGTTTGGGCACTGAAGCTTTCTTT. Variable domain in full (rest from reference TRBV19 and TRBJ1-1): DGGITQSPKYLFRKEGQNVTLSCEQNLNHDAMYWYRQDPGQGLRLIYYSQIVNDFQKGDIAEGYSVSREKKESFPLTVTSAQKNPTAFYLCASSIGGQGLGTEAFFGQGTRLTVV.

Notes on this clone: Other DNA sequences in this sample translate to the same CDR3. The chain has TRBV19 and TRBJ1-5; D is unclear. Germline lookup yields CDR1 LNHDA and CDR2 SQIVND (reference sequence). Trimming took off 1 base at V and 2 bases at J, with 9 bases between the two ends. The CDR3 is made up of 15 amino acids. The CDR3 nucleotides read TGTGCCAGTAGTATAGGAGGCCGGGGCAATCAGCCCCAGCATTTT. Translation: CASSIGGRGNQPQHF.

V usage is TRBV28 and J usage is TRBJ1-1; 7 bases map to TRBD1. V dropped 7 bases and J dropped 1; count of bases not matched to a gene: 6. CDR3 length: 14 amino acids. The germline gives CDR1 MDHEN, CDR2 SYDVKM. CDR3 region: CASTQTGRNTEAFF. Here the CDR3 DNA reads TGTGCCAGCACCCAGACAGGGCGGAACACTGAAGCTTTCTTT.

The chain employs TRBV5-5 and TRBJ2-1, with 12 bases lining up with TRBD2. This CDR3 contains 16 residues. Germline-derived CDR1 and CDR2 are SGHKS and YYEKEE (reference sequence). Germline trimming cut 4 bases from V and 1 base from J; bases unmatched to any gene: 3. The CDR3 region is CASSALAGGSYNEQFF. In DNA, the CDR3 is TGTGCCAGCAGCGCGCTAGCGGGAGGGTCCTACAATGAGCAGTTCTTC. Based on the CDR3 plus reference TRBV5-5 and TRBJ2-1, the full variable domain is DAGVTQSPTHLIKTRGQQVTLRCSPISGHKSVSWYQQVLGQGPQFIFQYYEKEERGRGNFPDRFSARQFPNYSSELNVNALLLGDSALYLCASSALAGGSYNEQFFGPGTRLTVL.

The CDR3, as DNA: TGTGCCAGCAGCGTGAGCGGGAGGGAAATCGGGGAGCTGTTTTTT. Its translation: CASSVSGREIGELFF. This chain links TRBV9 with TRBJ2-2, with TRBD2 identical over 10 bases. V lost 2 bases to trimming and J lost 7 bases; unmatched junction nucleotides: 5. Germline V CDR1 and CDR2: SGDLS, YYNGEE. CDR3 length: 15 residues.